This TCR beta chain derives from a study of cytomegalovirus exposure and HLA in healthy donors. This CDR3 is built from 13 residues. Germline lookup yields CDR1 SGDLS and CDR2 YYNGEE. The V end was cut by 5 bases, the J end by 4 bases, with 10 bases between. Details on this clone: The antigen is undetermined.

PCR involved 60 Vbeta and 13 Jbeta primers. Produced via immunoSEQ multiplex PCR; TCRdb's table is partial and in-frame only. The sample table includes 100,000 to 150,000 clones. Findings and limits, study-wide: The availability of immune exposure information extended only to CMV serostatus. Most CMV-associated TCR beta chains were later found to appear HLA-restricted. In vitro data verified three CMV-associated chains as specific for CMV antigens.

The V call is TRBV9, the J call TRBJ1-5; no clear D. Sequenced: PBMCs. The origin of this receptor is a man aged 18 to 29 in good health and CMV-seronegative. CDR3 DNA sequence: TGTGCCAGCAGTGGGCCCCATAATCAGCCCCAGCATTTT. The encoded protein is CASSGPHNQPQHF.